Following are 2 T cell receptor beta chains from one sample sequenced in a study of blood T cell repertoires in COVID-19. The assay was immunoSEQ multiplex PCR, and TCRdb's table has in-frame clones only and misses some. The sample holds about 270,000 clones; about 88% are singletons and the top ten take 2.5% to 3.5%. The sample taken for sequencing was PBMCs or T cells enriched from blood (not recorded which). The receptors derive from a woman in her forties or fifties who had recovered from COVID-19.

V and J are TRBV19 and TRBJ1-5; possibly TRBD1 for D (5 bases). CDR3 length: 13 residues. V lost 5 bases to trimming and J lost 9 bases, with 14 bases between them. The germline V gene has CDR1 LNHDA and CDR2 SQIVND (reference sequence). DNA of the CDR3: TGTGCCAGTAGTCCGACGGGACTGCGGCCCCAGCATTTT. This gives the protein CASSPTGLRPQHF.

The chain has TRBV2 and TRBJ2-7; TRBD2 agrees at 14 bases. Germline CDR1 is SNHLY and CDR2 is FYNNEI. This CDR3 has 16 amino acids. The junction had 9 bases not matched to a gene; V was cut back by 6 bases and J by 5 bases. In nucleotides, the CDR3 is TGTGCCAGCAGGGGGACTAGCGGGAGCGCTTACAACGAGCAGTACTTC. Translated, it gives CASRGTSGSAYNEQYF. Full variable domain (missing parts from reference TRBV2 and TRBJ2-7): EPEVTQTPSHQVTQMGQEVILRCVPISNHLYFYWYRQILGQKVEFLVSFYNNEISEKSEIFDDQFSVERPDGSNFTLKIRSTKLEDSAMYFCASRGTSGSAYNEQYFGPGTRLTVT.